One sample yielded the 22 T cell receptor beta chains listed below, sequenced in a study of Ad26.COV2.S vaccination and SARS-CoV-2 variants. Described treatment: about 20 received Ad26.COV2.S at low or high dose, single or two shots; roughly 5 received placebo; per-sample allocation not given. Sampling occurred on day 63 after the first vaccine or placebo injection. Measured with immunoSEQ multiplex PCR; TCRdb has only the in-frame clones, and not every one. This sample carries more than 300,000 clones, 86% of them seen once, and the ten largest clones take roughly 1.9%. This sample comprised peripheral blood, obtained in a trial of Ad26.COV2.S vaccine versus placebo. The receptors were gathered from a person aged 18 to 65 who received the Ad26.COV2.S COVID-19 vaccine or a placebo.

V usage is TRBV7-9 and J usage is TRBJ1-1; D unclear. The V end lost 0 bases, the J end lost 0 bases, and 5 bases lay between the germline ends. CDR3 size: 14 residues. Germline CDR1 reads SEHNR; CDR2 reads FQNEAQ (reference sequence). CDR3 amino acids: CASSLAMVNTEAFF. CDR3 coding DNA: TGTGCCAGCAGCTTAGCTATGGTGAACACTGAAGCTTTCTTT.

The chain recombines TRBV5-1 with TRBJ1-1; the D gene is possibly TRBD1 (6 bases). CDR1 and CDR2 (germline): SGHRS, YFSETQ. The CDR3 sequence is 13 residues long. V was shortened by 4 bases and J by 8 bases, with 15 bases between the two germline ends. In DNA, the CDR3 is TGCGCCAGCAGCCTGTCAGGGGCTCGGGAAGCTTTCTTT. This codes for CASSLSGAREAFF.

The genes are TRBV3-1 (or the pseudogene TRBV3-2) and TRBJ2-1; 7 positions agree with TRBD1. This CDR3 is 16 amino acids long. Germline V lookup: CDR1 LGHDT, CDR2 YNNKEL (reference sequence). V lost 4 bases, J lost 2 bases, and 8 bases stayed unmatched. The CDR3: CASSLRQGVAYNEQFF. The DNA of the CDR3 is TGTGCCAGCAGCCTTAGACAGGGAGTAGCCTACAATGAGCAGTTCTTC.

The rearrangement uses TRBV19 and TRBJ2-1; D may be TRBD1 or TRBD2 (6 bases each). The CDR3 totals 16 residues. The germline V gene encodes CDR1 LNHDA and CDR2 SQIVND (reference sequence). The V end was cut by 1 base, the J end by 7 bases, with 17 bases between. The CDR3 spells CASSIGNGGRGNEQFF. In DNA form, the CDR3 reads TGTGCCAGTAGTATAGGCAACGGGGGCCGCGGGAATGAGCAGTTCTTC.

The J gene is TRBJ1-4, the V gene TRBV19, with TRBD1 matching 9 bases. This CDR3 has 15 residues. Losses at the gene ends were 7 bases for V and 4 bases for J; bases not matched to a gene: 7. Germline V lookup: CDR1 LNHDA, CDR2 SQIVND (reference sequence). The CDR3 region has the DNA TGTGCCAGTACCAAACCGGGACAGGGTAATGAAAAACTGTTTTTT. This codes for CASTKPGQGNEKLFF.

CDR3 residues: CASSSDWGSYGYTF. The CDR3 coding sequence is TGCGCCAGCAGCTCCGATTGGGGGAGCTATGGCTACACCTTC. The chain recombines TRBV5-1 with TRBJ1-2; D might be TRBD1 (5 bases). Germline assignment: CDR1 SGHRS and CDR2 YFSETQ. V lost 3 bases and J 4 bases, leaving 13 bases between the germline ends. This CDR3 has 14 amino acids.

This clone occurred once. V usage is TRBV7-2 and J usage is TRBJ2-3, with 8 positions matching TRBD1. The CDR3 is made up of 14 amino acids. V lost 5 bases to trimming and J lost 1 base; unmatched junction nucleotides: 2. Germline lookup yields CDR1 SGHTA and CDR2 FQGNSA. The CDR3 DNA reads as TGTGCCAGCAGCATGGACAGGGGCACAGATACGCAGTATTTT. Its translation: CASSMDRGTDTQYF.

The J gene is TRBJ2-7, the V gene TRBV3-1 (or the pseudogene TRBV3-2), with 12 bases aligning to TRBD2. The CDR3 is 18 amino acids. V dropped 0 bases and J dropped 0; count of bases not matched to a gene: 6. Germline V gene sequence: CDR1 LGHDT, CDR2 YNNKEL (reference sequence). The CDR3 nucleotides read TGTGCCAGCAGCCAAGATCTGACTAGCGGGGGTCGCTCCTACGAGCAGTACTTC. Amino acid sequence: CASSQDLTSGGRSYEQYF.

This chain links TRBV18 with TRBJ1-4; no definite D call. Germline V lookup: CDR1 KGHSH, CDR2 LQKENI. V dropped 4 bases and J dropped 4 bases, with 7 bases sitting between them. This CDR3 spans 13 amino acids. DNA for the CDR3: TGTGCCAGCTCACGCGCAAGTAATGAAAAACTGTTTTTT. This encodes CASSRASNEKLFF.

The genes are TRBV20-1 and TRBJ1-2, with D possibly TRBD1 on 5 matching bases. With 4 bases removed from V and 3 bases from J, the gap between germline ends came to 6 bases. Germline loops: CDR1 DFQATT, CDR2 SNEGSKA (reference sequence). The CDR3 is 11 amino acids. In DNA, the CDR3 is TGCAGTGCTAAGACAGACTATGGCTACACCTTC. The encoded protein is CSAKTDYGYTF.

V gene TRBV7-9 combines with J gene TRBJ1-2, with TRBD1 matching over 7 bases. CDR1 and CDR2 (germline): SEHNR, FQNEAQ (reference sequence). The CDR3 is 15 amino acids. Germline trimming cut 1 base from V and 2 bases from J; bases unmatched to any gene: 4. CDR3 region: CASSLGDSGNYGYTF. DNA of the CDR3: TGTGCCAGCAGCTTAGGGGACAGCGGAAACTATGGCTACACCTTC.

The rearrangement joins TRBV7-8 to TRBJ1-4; 12 nucleotides line up with TRBD1. Germline CDR1 is SGHVS and CDR2 is FQNEAQ. V shed 1 base and J 7 bases; nucleotides not matched to a gene: 4. The CDR3 spans 16 residues. The CDR3: CASSLGDRGPSEKLFF. CDR3 in DNA: TGTGCCAGCAGCTTAGGGGACAGGGGGCCTAGTGAAAAACTGTTTTTT. The full variable domain, completed using reference TRBV7-8 and TRBJ1-4, is GAGVSQSPRYKVAKRGQDVALRCDPISGHVSLFWYQQALGQGPEFLTYFQNEAQLDKSGLPSDRFFAERPEGSVSTLKIQRTQQEDSAVYLCASSLGDRGPSEKLFFGSGTQLSVL.

The table lists this clone with a count of one. The chain combines TRBV6-5 with TRBJ2-7, with D possibly being TRBD1 or TRBD2 (5 bases each). Germline loops: CDR1 MNHEY, CDR2 SVGAGI. V dropped 6 bases and J dropped 3 bases, with 12 bases sitting between them. This CDR3 region has 13 residues. CDR3 sequence: CASSGTAFYEQYF. The CDR3 bases are TGTGCCAGCAGCGGGACGGCTTTCTACGAGCAGTACTTC.

The chain combines TRBV30 with TRBJ1-2; tentative D call: TRBD1 (5 bases). Germline V gene lookup returns CDR1 GTSNPN and CDR2 SVGIG (reference sequence). This CDR3 has 13 residues. V lost 3 bases, J lost 0 bases, and 8 bases lay in between. The CDR3 nucleotides are TGTGCCTGGAGACAGGCAGCTAACTATGGCTACACCTTC. Protein sequence: CAWRQAANYGYTF.

This sequence joins TRBV27 and TRBJ1-1; 7 bases align to TRBD1. The CDR3 length is 14 residues. V shed 6 bases and J 2 bases; nucleotides not matched to a gene: 6. Germline CDR1 MNHEY, CDR2 SMNVEV (reference sequence). The CDR3 loop is CASRRDRTNTEAFF. The CDR3 DNA follows: TGTGCCAGCAGGCGGGACAGAACCAACACTGAAGCTTTCTTT.

In its sample, this clone was seen once. The chain combines TRBV5-4 with TRBJ1-5; 8 bases line up with TRBD1. CDR1 SGHNT and CDR2 YYREEE come from the germline V gene (reference sequence). This CDR3 region has 14 residues. V trimming: 3 bases; J trimming: 5 bases; junction bases outside the gene matches: 4. CDR3: CASSSDRGDQPQHF. In DNA form, the CDR3 reads TGTGCCAGCAGCTCTGACAGGGGCGATCAGCCCCAGCATTTT.

The rearrangement joins TRBV30 to TRBJ2-7; no definite D call. V was shortened by 4 bases and J by 9 bases, with 19 bases between the two germline ends. This CDR3 is built from 13 residues. Germline CDR1 and CDR2: GTSNPN and SVGIG (reference sequence). CDR3 sequence: CAWKWREQIRQYF. Written as DNA, the CDR3 is TGTGCCTGGAAGTGGCGCGAACAGATTCGGCAGTACTTC.

The rearrangement links TRBV2 to TRBJ1-2, with D tentatively TRBD1 (6 bases). This CDR3 comprises 12 residues. Germline V gene data show CDR1 as SNHLY and CDR2 as FYNNEI. Trimming removed 6 bases from V and 4 bases from J, with 9 bases in between. CDR3 protein: CASRPQGYGYTF. The CDR3 coding sequence is TGTGCCAGCAGGCCACAGGGCTATGGCTACACCTTC.

The chain recombines TRBV7-9 with TRBJ2-2, with D possibly being TRBD1 or TRBD2 (5 bases each). V lost 5 bases and J 1 base, leaving 14 bases between the germline ends. CDR1 is SEHNR and CDR2 is FQNEAQ in the germline V gene (reference sequence). There are 16 residues in the CDR3. CDR3 nucleotide sequence: TGTGCCAGCAGCGAACCGGGACCTCAGAACACCGGGGAGCTGTTTTTT. Protein sequence: CASSEPGPQNTGELFF.

The chain has TRBV4-1 and TRBJ2-5; no definite D call. The CDR3 loop spans 15 amino acids. The V end lost 3 bases, the J end lost 1 base, and 12 bases lay between the germline ends. Germline loops: CDR1 MGHRA, CDR2 YSYEKL. CDR3 protein: CASSHPSDRQETQYF. The DNA of the CDR3 is TGCGCCAGCAGCCATCCATCGGACCGCCAAGAGACCCAGTACTTC.

The chain couples TRBV6-6 to TRBJ2-1; TRBD2 matches at 8 bases. Per the germline V gene, CDR1 is MNHNY and CDR2 is SVGAGI (reference sequence). This CDR3 has 13 residues. The trim removed 0 bases at V and 10 bases at J, leaving 2 bases unmatched. For the CDR3, the DNA is TGTGCCAGCAGTTACTCGGAGCGGGGGGAGCAGTTCTTC. As protein: CASSYSERGEQFF.

The chain recombines TRBV7-2 with TRBJ2-5; D tentatively reads TRBD1 or TRBD2 (5 bases each). The CDR3 runs to 12 residues. In germline, CDR1 is SGHTA, CDR2 FQGNSA. Trimming cost V 2 bases and J 6 bases, with 7 bases left between them. The DNA for the CDR3 is TGTGCCAGCAGCTTAACGGGGCAGACCCAGTACTTC. Its translation is CASSLTGQTQYF.